This is a list of T cell receptor beta chains from one sample in a study of T cell changes during pregnancy in multiple sclerosis. Some clones are missing from TCRdb's copy, which holds only in-frame ones; the method was immunoSEQ multiplex PCR. The data show around 57,000 clones, with about 90% seen just once and almost 0.9% held by the top ten. The sample consisted of peripheral blood, taken in the first trimester of pregnancy. These receptors originate from a female donor in good health, enrolled as a control in a pregnancy study. CDR3s include the opening cysteine and the closing phenylalanine or tryptophan. Each record gives: J gene, V gene, CDR3 protein.

j_gene: TRBJ2-5
v_gene: TRBV6-5
CDR3aa: CASSVTGRETQYF

j_gene: TRBJ1-1
v_gene: TRBV18
CDR3aa: CASSPDSMDTEAFF

j_gene: TRBJ2-7
v_gene: TRBV5-6
CDR3aa: CASSRLIPGPGYEQYF

j_gene: TRBJ1-1
v_gene: TRBV11-1
CDR3aa: CASSLARGTEAFF

j_gene: TRBJ1-1
v_gene: TRBV7-8
CDR3aa: CASSLLSDRATEAFF

j_gene: TRBJ2-2
v_gene: TRBV4-1
CDR3aa: CASSQPRDTPTGELFF

j_gene: TRBJ1-2
v_gene: TRBV5-5
CDR3aa: CASSLVAGGNTMGGYTF

j_gene: TRBJ2-2
v_gene: TRBV5-4
CDR3aa: CASSFQAGPNTGELFF

j_gene: TRBJ2-1
v_gene: TRBV7-3
CDR3aa: CASSNDRGTYNEQFF

j_gene: TRBJ2-3
v_gene: TRBV10-3
CDR3aa: CAIGGGAPPGDTQYF

j_gene: TRBJ1-1
v_gene: TRBV6-5
CDR3aa: CASSIQGSIEAFF

j_gene: TRBJ1-2
v_gene: TRBV18
CDR3aa: CASSQTEITNYGYTF

j_gene: TRBJ2-2
v_gene: TRBV30
CDR3aa: CAWTRGPNTGELFF

j_gene: TRBJ2-1
v_gene: TRBV5-5
CDR3aa: CASSLRAGVPNEQFF

j_gene: TRBJ1-1
v_gene: TRBV4-1
CDR3aa: CASSQAGTGRHTEAFF

j_gene: TRBJ2-1
v_gene: TRBV6-1
CDR3aa: CASSDRGGRNEQFF

j_gene: TRBJ1-2
v_gene: TRBV28
CDR3aa: CASSAGDSVYGYTF

j_gene: TRBJ1-2
v_gene: TRBV5-4
CDR3aa: CASSSPGQGTYGYTF

j_gene: TRBJ2-3
v_gene: TRBV4-3
CDR3aa: CASSREGQGFADTQYF

j_gene: TRBJ1-3
v_gene: TRBV6-5
CDR3aa: CASSYSQANTIYF

j_gene: TRBJ1-3
v_gene: TRBV4-3
CDR3aa: CASSQVIYGKDMAGNTIYF

j_gene: TRBJ1-1
v_gene: TRBV27
CDR3aa: CASNTGQFNTEAFF

j_gene: TRBJ1-1
v_gene: TRBV9
CDR3aa: CASSAGQEAFF

j_gene: TRBJ2-1
v_gene: TRBV4-3
CDR3aa: CASSQATSGGGIEQFF

j_gene: TRBJ2-6
v_gene: TRBV6-5
CDR3aa: CASSWTGASGANVLTF

j_gene: TRBJ1-5
v_gene: TRBV15
CDR3aa: CATSRGARGQGNQPQHF

j_gene: TRBJ1-1
v_gene: TRBV4-2
CDR3aa: CASSQDRGGTEAFF

j_gene: TRBJ1-5
v_gene: TRBV5-1
CDR3aa: CASSFGTGGGDQPQHF

j_gene: TRBJ2-7
v_gene: TRBV13
CDR3aa: CASSLGGERYEQYF

j_gene: TRBJ2-7
v_gene: TRBV2
CDR3aa: CASSPDTDRDYEQYF